The rows below give T cell receptor beta chains drawn from one sample of a study of blood T cell repertoires in COVID-19. Only in-frame clones appear in the TCRdb table, and some are missing; sequencing was by immunoSEQ multiplex PCR. Found here are 200,000 to 250,000 clones, 80% of them singletons; the top ten hold about 13%. Source material: peripheral blood. Receptors originate from a human donor in a cohort sampled during active COVID-19. Each CDR3 is given without its conserved first and last residue. Fields, in order: V gene, J gene, clone size, CDR3 protein. Rows give clone size only sometimes, using once, few, many, or a class for an expanded clone.

>TRBV18|TRBJ1-1|-
ASSPLRGPAF
>TRBV6-4|TRBJ1-5|-
ASSDQSNQPQH
>TRBV28|TRBJ1-1|-
ASSLYPGTGVNTEAF
>TRBV6-5|TRBJ1-6|-
ASSSEAANNSPLH
>TRBV11-2|TRBJ2-7|-
ASSLTTSGRSYEQY
>TRBV5-1|TRBJ2-1|-
ASSGGLAGGPGEQF
>TRBV7-2|TRBJ1-6|-
ASSLEGGGNSPLH
>TRBV28|TRBJ1-2|-
ASREQGADYGYT
>TRBV3-1/TRBV3-2|TRBJ1-4|-
ASSQQGAREKLF
>TRBV5-6|TRBJ2-7|-
ASSLPRDRDYEQY
>TRBV6-2/TRBV6-3|TRBJ1-5|-
ASSDQGLRQPQH
>TRBV7-9|TRBJ2-2|once
ASSRVAGELF
>TRBV12-5|TRBJ2-3|once
ASVPGSLFTDTQY
>TRBV4-2|TRBJ2-3|-
ASSQGQSTDTQY